The 19 T cell receptor beta chains below all came from one sample that was sequenced in a study of monozygotic twins with inflammatory bowel disease. TCRdb derives one entry per CDR3 protein from the 5' RACE reads, leaving out DNA. The sample yields approximately 400,000 distinct CDR3 sequences, of which the top ten take up 2.5% to 3%. Material: blood. Receptors were obtained from a human donor with ulcerative colitis or Crohn's disease, or a healthy co-twin of an affected twin (not recorded which).

The V call is TRBV4-3, the J call TRBJ2-1. Germline V gives CDR1 LGHNA, CDR2 YSLEER. The CDR3 loop spans 16 amino acids. The CDR3 here is CASSQALVSSYNEQFF.

CDR3 sequence reads: CASTLNGNEQYF. V usage is TRBV12-3 or TRBV12-4 and J usage is TRBJ2-7; TCRdb names TRBD2, which stays unverified in the absence of DNA. The CDR3 is made up of 12 amino acids.

The rearrangement uses TRBV7-2 and TRBJ2-1; TCRdb reports TRBD1, a call that lacks DNA to check it against. From germline, CDR1 is SGHTA and CDR2 FQGNSA. The CDR3 extends over 17 amino acids. The CDR3 reads CASSPFRRGTAYNEQFF.

The genes are TRBV20-1 and TRBJ2-3; TCRdb names TRBD2, which stays unverified in the absence of DNA. Germline V lookup: CDR1 DFQATT, CDR2 SNEGSKA (reference sequence). This CDR3 contains 15 residues. CDR3 sequence reads: CSARDQRGNTDTQYF.

The chain joins TRBV5-1 to TRBJ2-7; the D gene TCRdb calls, TRBD1, cannot be checked with no DNA. This CDR3 comprises 15 residues. Germline V lookup: CDR1 SGHRS, CDR2 YFSETQ. This CDR3 reads CASSLESEGADEQYF.

The J gene is TRBJ1-4, the V gene TRBV7-2; TCRdb reports TRBD1, a call that lacks DNA to check it against. This CDR3 region has 14 residues. Germline CDR1 is SGHTA and CDR2 is FQGNSA. CDR3 sequence reads: CASGFGGVWEKLFF.

This chain uses TRBV20-1 with TRBJ2-7. Germline loops: CDR1 DFQATT, CDR2 SNEGSKA (reference sequence). The CDR3 runs 13 residues. The chain's CDR3 is CSAHRGQLYEQYF.

This sequence joins TRBV6-1 and TRBJ2-7; lacking DNA, the TRBD1 call made by TCRdb goes unchecked. Germline V gene data show CDR1 as MNHNS and CDR2 as SASEGT. The CDR3 totals 14 residues. This CDR3 reads CASNAGGWVLEQYF.

The rearrangement links TRBV4-3 to TRBJ2-7; TCRdb designates TRBD1, a call that cannot be tested without DNA. Germline V gene data show CDR1 as LGHNA and CDR2 as YSLEER. The CDR3 length is 15 residues. CDR3 region: CASSQSTGRSYEQYF.

The CDR3 loop reads CASSTGQRPYEQYF. This chain connects TRBV5-4 to TRBJ2-7; TCRdb names TRBD1, which stays unverified in the absence of DNA. The germline V gene has CDR1 SGHNT and CDR2 YYREEE (reference sequence). There are 14 residues in the CDR3.

The rearrangement uses TRBV9 and TRBJ1-4; checking the TCRdb D call of TRBD1 is not possible without DNA. Looked up from germline, CDR1 is SGDLS and CDR2 is YYNGEE. There are 17 residues in the CDR3. The CDR3 sequence: CASSVTHRGLTNEKLFF.

The chain links TRBV4-3 to TRBJ2-3. CDR3 length: 17 residues. CDR1 is LGHNA and CDR2 is YSLEER in the germline V gene. The CDR3 sequence: CASSQDMRPPSTDTQYF.

This chain uses TRBV12-3 or TRBV12-4 with TRBJ2-7. The CDR3 totals 16 residues. CDR3 protein: CASSLGAQLSSYEQYF.

The rearrangement links TRBV27 to TRBJ2-7; the D call of TRBD2 rests on TCRdb alone, since no DNA is present to check it. Germline V gene sequence: CDR1 MNHEY, CDR2 SMNVEV (reference sequence). The CDR3 runs 14 residues. The CDR3 region is CASTKTSGGSEQYF.

The chain is built from TRBV4-1 and TRBJ1-6; TCRdb designates TRBD1, a call that cannot be tested without DNA. Germline values: CDR1 MGHRA, CDR2 YSYEKL. The CDR3 is 16 amino acids. The chain's CDR3 is CASSTPSGTDNSPLHF.

The rearrangement joins TRBV4-2 to TRBJ1-1; the TCRdb call, TRBD1, lacks DNA for checking. There are 15 residues in the CDR3. Looked up from germline, CDR1 is LGHNA and CDR2 is YNFKEQ. The CDR3: CASSLQDRNHYEAFF.

This chain connects TRBV12-3 or TRBV12-4 to TRBJ2-7. CDR3 size: 14 residues. CDR3 sequence: CASSLTDFSYEQYF.

CDR3 loop: CASSTGLRRTTIYF. This sequence joins TRBV6-1 and TRBJ1-3; TCRdb lists TRBD1, though no DNA is available to test this call. The CDR3 has 14 residues. In germline, CDR1 is MNHNS, CDR2 SASEGT.

The chain recombines TRBV7-2 with TRBJ2-3. Germline-derived CDR1 and CDR2 are SGHTA and FQGNSA. The CDR3 length is 14 residues. CDR3 amino acids: CASSPIRSTDTQYF.